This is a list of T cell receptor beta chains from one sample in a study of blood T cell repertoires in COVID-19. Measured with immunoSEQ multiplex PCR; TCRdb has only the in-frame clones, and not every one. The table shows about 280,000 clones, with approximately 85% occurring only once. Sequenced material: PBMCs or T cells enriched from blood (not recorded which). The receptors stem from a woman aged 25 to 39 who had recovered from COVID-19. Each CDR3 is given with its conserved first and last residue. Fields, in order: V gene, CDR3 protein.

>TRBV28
CASSDRVVPYEQYF
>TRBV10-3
CAISERQFTYEQYF
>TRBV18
CASSRDRGPSEKLFF
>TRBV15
CATAKQGPNTEAFF
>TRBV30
CAWSVPLQGRGYEQYF
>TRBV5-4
CASSQPEDRGETQYF
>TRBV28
CASSFPSGRTDTQYF
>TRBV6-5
CASSRKREIYNEQFF
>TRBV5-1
CASSLPGQPYGYTF
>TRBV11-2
CASSEGTMSSYEQYF
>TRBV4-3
CASSQTGNPETQYF
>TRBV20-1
CSALTGDTQYF
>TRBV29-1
CSASSGGVTDTQYF
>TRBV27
CASSLSGAPSYEQYF
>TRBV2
CASSARGGARDQPQHF
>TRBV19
CASSIPPQGTEPQHF
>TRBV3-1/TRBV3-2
CASSQVETGYSYEQYF
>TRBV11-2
CASSLASLALEQYF
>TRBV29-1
CSVPRRVGGYTF
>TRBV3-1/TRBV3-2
CASSPSRGLLYGYTF
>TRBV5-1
CASSQNLLAGGYEQYF
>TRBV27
CASKGQGANYGYTF
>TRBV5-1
CATRLLASSEHTIYF
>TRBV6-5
CASSYSLTEAFF
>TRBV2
CASSVGSGRAGVEQFF
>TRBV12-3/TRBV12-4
CASTHRGEQYF
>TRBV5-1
CASRPQGPNEKLFF
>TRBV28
CASSLIGLAGGRQKTYEQYF
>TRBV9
CASSVVSGGTDTQYF
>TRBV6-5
CASSFREGHNEQYF
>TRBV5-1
CASSWGLAGNDEQYF
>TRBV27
CASSRTGVIEQFF
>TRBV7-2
CASSQGLAEETQYF
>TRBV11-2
CASSGPGTGKQETQYF
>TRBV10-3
CATKSGGHGYTF
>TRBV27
CASSLGLWYEQYF
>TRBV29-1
CSVEGDGANYGYTF
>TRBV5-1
CASSLAGTRAYEQYF
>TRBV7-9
CASSLDRGPNYGYTF
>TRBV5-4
CASSFGQDWNTEAFF
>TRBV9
CASRDGAYDGYTF
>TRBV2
CASTGTGGNTIYF
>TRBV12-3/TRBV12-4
CASSLKSGTEAFF
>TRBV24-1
CATSDDSGGRNNEQFF
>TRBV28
CASHNSGSSYNEQFF
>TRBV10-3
CAIRSAGGAGSEAFF
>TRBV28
CATKDRLNTEAFF
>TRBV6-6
CASSFGTENGNTIYF
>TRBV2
CASSDQGTYEQYF
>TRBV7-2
CASSSLDRGAFF
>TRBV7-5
CVRSKGVAGDTGELFF
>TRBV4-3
CASSLQRADGYTF